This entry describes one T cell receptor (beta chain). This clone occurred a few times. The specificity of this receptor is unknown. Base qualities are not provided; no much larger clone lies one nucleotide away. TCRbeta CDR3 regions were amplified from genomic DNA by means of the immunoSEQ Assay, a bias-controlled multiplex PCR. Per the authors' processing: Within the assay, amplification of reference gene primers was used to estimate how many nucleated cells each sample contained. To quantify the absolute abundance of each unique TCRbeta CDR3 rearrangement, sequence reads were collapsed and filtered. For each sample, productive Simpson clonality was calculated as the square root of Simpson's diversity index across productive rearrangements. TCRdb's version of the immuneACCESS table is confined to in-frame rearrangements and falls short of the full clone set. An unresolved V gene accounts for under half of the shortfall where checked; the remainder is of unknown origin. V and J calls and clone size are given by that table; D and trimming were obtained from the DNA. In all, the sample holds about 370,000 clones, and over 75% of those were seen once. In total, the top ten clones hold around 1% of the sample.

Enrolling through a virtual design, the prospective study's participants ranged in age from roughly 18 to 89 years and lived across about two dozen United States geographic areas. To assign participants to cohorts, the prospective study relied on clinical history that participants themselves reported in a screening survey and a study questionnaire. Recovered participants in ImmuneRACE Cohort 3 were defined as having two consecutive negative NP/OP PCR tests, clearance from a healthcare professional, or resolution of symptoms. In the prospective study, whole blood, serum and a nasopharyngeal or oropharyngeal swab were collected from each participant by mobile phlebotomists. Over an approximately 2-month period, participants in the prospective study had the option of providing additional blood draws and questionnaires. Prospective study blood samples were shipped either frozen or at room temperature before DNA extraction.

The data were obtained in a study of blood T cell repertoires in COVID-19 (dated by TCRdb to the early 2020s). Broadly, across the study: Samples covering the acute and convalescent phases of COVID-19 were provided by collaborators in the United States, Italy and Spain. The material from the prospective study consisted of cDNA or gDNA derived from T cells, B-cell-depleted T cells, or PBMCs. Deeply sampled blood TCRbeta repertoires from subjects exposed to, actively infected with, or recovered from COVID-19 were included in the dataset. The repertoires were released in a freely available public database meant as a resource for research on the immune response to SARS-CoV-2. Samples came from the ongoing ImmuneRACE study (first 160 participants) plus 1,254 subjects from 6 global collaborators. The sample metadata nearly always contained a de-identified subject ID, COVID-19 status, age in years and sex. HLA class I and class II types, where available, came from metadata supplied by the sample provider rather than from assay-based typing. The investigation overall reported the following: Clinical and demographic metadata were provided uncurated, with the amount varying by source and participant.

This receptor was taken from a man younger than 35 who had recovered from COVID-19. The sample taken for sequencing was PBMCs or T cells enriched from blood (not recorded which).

The CDR3 protein is CASSLDLSGANEQFF. Read as DNA, the sequence is TGTGCCAGCAGCTTAGATCTTAGCGGGGCCAATGAGCAGTTCTTC. Rearrangement joined TRBV7-9 to TRBJ2-1, with 8 middle bases fitting TRBD2. Germline trimming: 1 base from V, 6 bases from J; junction bases outside gene matches: 5. For CDR1 and CDR2, the germline V gene (reference sequence) lists SEHNR and FQNEAQ. The CDR3 spans 15 residues, from the cysteine through the phenylalanine. This entry keeps only the CDR3 DNA: 45 bases, framed from base 1.